Here is one T cell receptor (beta chain) with its context. Its antigen is undetermined. The V end lost 6 bases, the J end lost 6 bases, and 16 bases lay between the germline ends. CDR3 size: 15 residues. CDR1 is SGHRS, CDR2 YFSETQ, per germline. The data were obtained in a study of cytomegalovirus exposure and HLA in healthy donors. Study results and limitations: Indistinguishable V segments such as TRBV6-2 and TRBV6-3 were excluded.

Primers for the PCR totalled 60 Vbeta and 13 Jbeta. Clones were sequenced by immunoSEQ multiplex PCR, and TCRdb holds only the in-frame ones, with some missing. The repertoire includes about 150,000 clones, around 80% of them detected once, and approximately 4.3% sits in the top ten. This chain connects TRBV5-1 to TRBJ1-6; no clear D. This clonotype was sampled from a young man in good health. Sequenced sample: PBMCs. CDR3 loop: CASKPIERGNSPLHF. Written as DNA, the CDR3 is TGCGCCAGCAAACCCATCGAGCGGGGTAATTCACCCCTCCACTTT.